These 13 T cell receptor beta chains were sequenced from one sample in a study of OX40 agonist ivuxolimab in advanced cancers. This table comes from immunoSEQ multiplex PCR, and its TCRdb copy is limited to in-frame clones, with some not included. The table has fewer than 70,000 clones, about 81% seen once; the top ten hold around 2.1%. Sequences were derived from CD4+ or CD8+ T cells sorted from blood, sampled in a trial of the OX40 agonist ivuxolimab. These receptors were obtained from an adult with an advanced solid tumor such as melanoma, head and neck, liver or kidney cancer.

The chain combines TRBV10-3 with TRBJ2-3; TRBD1 agrees at 7 bases. The CDR3 extends over 14 amino acids. Trimming at V came to 10 bases and at J to 0 bases, leaving 7 bases not matched to a gene. Germline V gene sequence: CDR1 ENHRY, CDR2 SYGVKD. The CDR3 region is CATKGTASTDTQYF. DNA for the CDR3: TGTGCCACTAAAGGGACAGCTAGCACAGATACGCAGTATTTT.

The chain recombines TRBV18 with TRBJ2-1; D is unclear. Trimming cost V 0 bases and J 6 bases, with 9 bases left between them. The CDR3 spans 14 residues. Looked up from germline, CDR1 is KGHSH and CDR2 is LQKENI. The CDR3 DNA follows: TGTGCCAGCTCACCACCGAGATCGGGCAATGAGCAGTTCTTC. Protein sequence: CASSPPRSGNEQFF.

This clone has at least ten counts. DNA for the CDR3: TGTGCCAGCAGGGTAGCGGGAGGGCCAGGTGAGCAGTACTTC. It is translated as CASRVAGGPGEQYF. This rearrangement joins TRBV2 to TRBJ2-7; 11 bases line up with TRBD2. The CDR3 contains 14 residues. CDR1 and CDR2 (germline): SNHLY, FYNNEI. Trimming cost V 6 bases and J 7 bases; bases outside gene matches: 8.

The CDR3 coding sequence is TGTGCCAGCAGCCAAGACCGAAAACGGCAAGAGACCCAGTACTTC. This translates into CASSQDRKRQETQYF. V gene TRBV14 combines with J gene TRBJ2-5; D is unresolved. Per germline, CDR1 SGHDN and CDR2 FVKESK. With 0 bases removed from V and 2 bases from J, the gap between germline ends came to 10 bases. The CDR3 has 15 residues.

V is TRBV30 and J is TRBJ1-4, with D perhaps TRBD1 (5 bases). The CDR3 sequence is 14 residues long. Germline V CDR1 and CDR2: GTSNPN, SVGIG (reference sequence). The V gene lost 0 bases and the J gene lost 7 bases, with 12 bases spanning the gap. CDR3 sequence reads: CAWSVRGGSEKLFF. Here the CDR3 DNA reads TGTGCCTGGAGTGTAAGGGGAGGGAGTGAAAAACTGTTTTTT.

This clone was observed a handful of times. The chain carries TRBV28 and TRBJ1-6; 7 nucleotides align to TRBD1. The germline V gene has CDR1 MDHEN and CDR2 SYDVKM. The CDR3 contains 14 residues. J was trimmed by 6 bases and V by 4 bases; bases with no gene match: 3. The CDR3: CASSSTGTNSPLHF. The CDR3 nucleotides are TGTGCCAGCAGTTCGACAGGGACTAATTCACCCCTCCACTTT.

This clone is medium-sized in the sample. J is TRBJ1-2 and V is TRBV30; D is unresolved. Deletions cut 2 bases from V and 7 bases from J, with 11 bases between. Germline CDR1 is GTSNPN and CDR2 is SVGIG (reference sequence). There are 12 residues in the CDR3. The CDR3: CAWSSAVGGYTF. The CDR3 nucleotides are TGTGCCTGGAGTTCGGCTGTGGGTGGCTACACCTTC.

The chain combines TRBV5-6 with TRBJ2-5, with 7 bases that match TRBD1. The CDR3 consists of 15 residues. Losses at the gene ends were 0 bases for V and 5 bases for J; bases not matched to a gene: 7. CDR1 is SGHDT, CDR2 YYEEEE, per germline. The CDR3 DNA reads TGTGCCAGCAGCTTGGAGAAGGGGGCGTTGGAGACCCAGTACTTC. Its translation is CASSLEKGALETQYF.

The chain is built from TRBV2 and TRBJ2-5; the D is unclear. Germline CDR1 is SNHLY and CDR2 is FYNNEI. The CDR3 spans 11 residues. The V end lost 7 bases, the J end lost 3 bases, and 6 bases lay between the germline ends. CDR3 in DNA: TGTGCCAGCATCCTAGAAGAGACCCAGTACTTC. Its protein is CASILEETQYF.

V is TRBV5-8 and J is TRBJ2-2; D possibly matches TRBD1 or TRBD2 (6 bases each). The germline V and J ends were trimmed by 4 bases and 7 bases, with 20 bases remaining between them. CDR1 and CDR2 (germline): SGHTS, YDEGEE. The CDR3 sequence is 16 residues long. The CDR3 DNA reads as TGTGCCAGCAGCGCCTGGAGGCGGGACAATGTCGGGGAGCTGTTTTTT. The encoded protein is CASSAWRRDNVGELFF.

The chain joins TRBV30 to TRBJ2-7; D is ambiguous. TRBJ2-1 matches the DNA end more closely, so the J call is doubtful. This CDR3 has 12 amino acids. The germline CDR1 and CDR2 sequences are GTSNPN and SVGIG (reference sequence). The CDR3 DNA reads TGTGCCTGGAGCGCGTTTCGGAATGAGCAGTTCTTC. Protein: CAWSAFRNEQFF.

The rearrangement uses TRBV5-1 and TRBJ2-5, with D tentatively TRBD2 (6 bases). The CDR3 runs 12 residues. In germline, CDR1 is SGHRS, CDR2 YFSETQ. V was trimmed by 5 bases and J by 6 bases, leaving 11 bases between them. CDR3 nucleotide sequence: TGCGCCAGCAGGGAGGGTAGCCAGACCCAGTACTTC. It specifies CASREGSQTQYF.

V and J are TRBV11-2 and TRBJ2-7, with D perhaps matching TRBD1 (6 bases). CDR3 length: 14 residues. V dropped 6 bases and J dropped 7 bases, with 19 bases sitting between them. CDR1 and CDR2 (germline): SGHAT, FQNNGV. CDR3 region: CASSRRQAEGEQYF. In nucleotides, the CDR3 is TGTGCCAGCAGTCGAAGACAGGCCGAGGGAGAGCAGTACTTC.